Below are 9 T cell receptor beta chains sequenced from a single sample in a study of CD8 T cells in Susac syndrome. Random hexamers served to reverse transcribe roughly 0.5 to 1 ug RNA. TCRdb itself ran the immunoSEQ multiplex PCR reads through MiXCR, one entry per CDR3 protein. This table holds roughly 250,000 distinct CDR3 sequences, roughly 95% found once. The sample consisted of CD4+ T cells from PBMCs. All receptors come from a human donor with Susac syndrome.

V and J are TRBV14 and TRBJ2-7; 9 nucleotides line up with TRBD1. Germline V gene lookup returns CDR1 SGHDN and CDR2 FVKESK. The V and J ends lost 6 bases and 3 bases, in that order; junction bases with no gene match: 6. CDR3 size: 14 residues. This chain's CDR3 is CASRGGTGNYEQYF. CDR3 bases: TGTGCCAGCAGGGGGGGGACAGGGAACTACGAGCAGTACTTC.

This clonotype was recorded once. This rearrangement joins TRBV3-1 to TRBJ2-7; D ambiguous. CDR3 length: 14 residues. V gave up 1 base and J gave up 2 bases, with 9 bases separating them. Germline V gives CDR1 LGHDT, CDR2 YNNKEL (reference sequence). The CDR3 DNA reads TGTGCCAGCAGCCAAGCTGTCTCAGCCTACGAGCAGTACTTC. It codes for CASSQAVSAYEQYF.

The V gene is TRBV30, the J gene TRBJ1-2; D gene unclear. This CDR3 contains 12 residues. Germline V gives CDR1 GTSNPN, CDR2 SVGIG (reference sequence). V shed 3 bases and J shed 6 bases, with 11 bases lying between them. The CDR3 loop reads CAWRGKGHGYTF. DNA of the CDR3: TGTGCCTGGAGGGGAAAGGGCCATGGCTACACCTTC.

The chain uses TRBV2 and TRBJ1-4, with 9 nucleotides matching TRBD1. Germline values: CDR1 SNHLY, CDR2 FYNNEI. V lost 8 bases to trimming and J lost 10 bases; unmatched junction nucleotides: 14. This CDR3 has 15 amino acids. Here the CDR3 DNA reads TGTGCCAGCTTACGGGACAGGGCCCGACCTGGAAAACTGTTTTTT. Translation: CASLRDRARPGKLFF.

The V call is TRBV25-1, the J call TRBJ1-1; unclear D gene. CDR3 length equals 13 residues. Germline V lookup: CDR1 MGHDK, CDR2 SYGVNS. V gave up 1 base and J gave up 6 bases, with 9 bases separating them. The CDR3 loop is CASSEFGSSEAFF. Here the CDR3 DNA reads TGTGCCAGCAGTGAATTTGGGTCATCTGAAGCTTTCTTT.

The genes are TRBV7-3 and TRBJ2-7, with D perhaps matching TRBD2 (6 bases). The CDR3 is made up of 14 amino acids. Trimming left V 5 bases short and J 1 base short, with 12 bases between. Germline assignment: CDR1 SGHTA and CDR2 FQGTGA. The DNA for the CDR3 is TGTGCCAGCAGCCAACGGGCGGGGTCCTACGAGCAGTACTTC. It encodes CASSQRAGSYEQYF.

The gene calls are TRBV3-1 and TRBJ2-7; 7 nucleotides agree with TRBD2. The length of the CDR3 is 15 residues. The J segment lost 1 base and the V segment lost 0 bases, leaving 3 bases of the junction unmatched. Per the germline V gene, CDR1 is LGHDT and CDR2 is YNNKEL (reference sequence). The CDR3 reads CASSQDWGGSYEQYF. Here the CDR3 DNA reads TGTGCCAGCAGCCAAGATTGGGGGGGATCCTACGAGCAGTACTTC.

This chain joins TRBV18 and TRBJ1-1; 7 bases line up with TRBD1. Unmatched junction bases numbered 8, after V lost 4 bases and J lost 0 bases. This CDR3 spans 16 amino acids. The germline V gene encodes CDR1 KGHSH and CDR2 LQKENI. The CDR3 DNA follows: TGTGCCAGCTCACACTCAACAGGGGAACTGAACACTGAAGCTTTCTTT. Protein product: CASSHSTGELNTEAFF.

The chain's CDR3 is CASSLDGFAGETQYF. For the CDR3, the DNA is TGTGCCAGCAGCTTAGATGGCTTCGCAGGAGAGACCCAGTACTTC. The chain links TRBV7-2 to TRBJ2-5, with no clear D. Trimming pared 1 base from V and 4 bases from J, leaving 13 bases between. The CDR3 covers 15 residues. The germline CDR1 and CDR2 sequences are SGHTA and FQGNSA.